This T cell receptor beta chain was profiled in a study of blood T cell repertoires in COVID-19. Study details: Researchers got acute and convalescent COVID-19 samples from the United States, Italy and Spain. PBMCs, B-cell-depleted T cells, or T cells provided the cDNA or gDNA that made up the material.

CDR3 length equals 14 residues. V lost 3 bases, J lost 0 bases, and 2 bases stayed unmatched. Looked up from germline, CDR1 is SGHRS and CDR2 is YFSETQ. How the authors handled the data: Estimation of nucleated cell counts relied on the amplification of reference gene primers. Sequencing was performed with immunoSEQ multiplex PCR; in TCRdb, only in-frame clones are kept and a portion is missing. The V and J calls and the clone size are those of that table, but D and trimming were determined from the DNA. Among tens of thousands of clones listed, about 88% were seen once. The receptor's source is a human donor in a cohort sampled during active COVID-19. The donor label of this sample is uncertain. The chain links TRBV5-1 to TRBJ1-1, with 7 bases lining up with TRBD1. The sample taken for sequencing was peripheral blood. The DNA of the CDR3 is TGCGCCAGCAGCTCAGACAGGGTGAACACTGAAGCTTTCTTT. Translated: CASSSDRVNTEAFF.